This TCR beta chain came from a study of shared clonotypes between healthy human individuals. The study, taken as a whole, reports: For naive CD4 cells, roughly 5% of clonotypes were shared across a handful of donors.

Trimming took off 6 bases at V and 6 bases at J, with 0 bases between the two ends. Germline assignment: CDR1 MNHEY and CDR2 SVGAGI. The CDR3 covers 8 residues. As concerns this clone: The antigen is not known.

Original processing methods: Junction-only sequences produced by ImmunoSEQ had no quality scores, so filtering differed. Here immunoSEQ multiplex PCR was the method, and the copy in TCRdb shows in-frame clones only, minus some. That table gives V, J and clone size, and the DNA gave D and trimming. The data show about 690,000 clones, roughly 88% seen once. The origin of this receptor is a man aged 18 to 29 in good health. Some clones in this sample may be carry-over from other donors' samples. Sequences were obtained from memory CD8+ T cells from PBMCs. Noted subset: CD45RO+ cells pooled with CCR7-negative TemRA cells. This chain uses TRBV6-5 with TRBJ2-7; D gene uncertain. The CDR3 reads CASSEQYF. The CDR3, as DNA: TGTGCCAGCAGCGAGCAGTACTTC.